This T cell receptor (beta chain) was sequenced for a study of cytomegalovirus exposure and HLA in healthy donors. Study outcomes and limitations: The classifier reportedly diagnosed cytomegalovirus status with high specificity and sensitivity.

TCRdb keeps only in-frame clones here, not all; method: immunoSEQ multiplex PCR. The sample contains around 120,000 clones, more than 70% of which appear only once. J lost 0 bases, V lost 5 bases, and 7 bases had no gene match. In germline, CDR1 is MNHEY, CDR2 SMNVEV (reference sequence). This CDR3 spans 17 amino acids. Comment on this clone: Its antigen is not known.

The V gene is TRBV27, the J gene TRBJ1-6; 7 nucleotides agree with TRBD1. Sequencing was done on a sample of PBMCs. The clonotype comes from a man aged 18 to 35 in good health and CMV-seronegative. CDR3 region: CASSTGQASSYNSPLHF. CDR3 bases: TGTGCCAGCAGTACCGGACAGGCGAGCTCCTATAATTCACCCCTCCACTTT.